The rows below give T cell receptor beta chains drawn from one sample of a study of T cells in Graves' hyperthyroidism and ophthalmopathy. From the multiplex PCR reads, TCRdb called clonotypes with MiXCR, one entry per CDR3 protein. The sample includes about 410,000 distinct CDR3 sequences, around 15% of them seen just once. The sequenced sample was blood. The receptors originated from a man aged 18-30 years with Graves' ophthalmopathy. Both conserved end residues are part of each CDR3. D genes are given only for firm matches. Not every row has a clone size; where given, it reads once, few, many or a size class.

TRBJ1-1 TRBV20-1 many . CSARVLGGGTMNTEAFF TGCAGTGCTAGAGTATTAGGGGGGGGGACCATGAACACTGAAGCTTTCTTT
TRBJ1-2 TRBV10-2 many . CASSQGTYGYTF TGCGCCAGCAGCCAGGGAACCTATGGCTACACCTTC
TRBJ2-7 TRBV5-6 many TRBD2 CASSFSGAYEQYF TGTGCCAGCAGCTTTAGCGGGGCCTACGAGCAGTACTTC
TRBJ2-3 TRBV20-1 many . CSARDGVGTDTQYF TGCAGTGCTAGAGATGGGGTGGGCACAGATACGCAGTATTTT
TRBJ2-3 TRBV18 many TRBD2 CASSPLAGDPDTQYF TGTGCCAGCTCACCACTAGCGGGGGATCCAGATACGCAGTATTTT
TRBJ2-1 TRBV5-1 many . CASSSHPAGTYNEQFF TGCGCCAGCAGCTCCCACCCGGCAGGGACCTACAATGAGCAGTTCTTC
TRBJ2-3 TRBV27 many TRBD1 CASKGTGVDTQYF TGTGCCAGCAAGGGGACAGGGGTGGATACGCAGTATTTT
TRBJ2-7 TRBV19 . . CASSIAQPYEQYF TGTGCCAGTAGTATAGCTCAACCCTACGAGCAGTACTTC
TRBJ2-7 TRBV30 many . CAWSSLPTEQYF TGTGCCTGGAGTTCCCTCCCAACAGAGCAGTACTTC
TRBJ2-1 TRBV7-9 many . CASSPGKIYNEQFF TGTGCCAGCAGCCCCGGAAAAATCTACAATGAGCAGTTCTTC
TRBJ2-2 TRBV5-4 . . CASSFSGVVALNTGELFF TGTGCCAGCAGCTTTTCAGGGGTGGTAGCCCTGAACACCGGGGAGCTGTTTTTT
TRBJ2-6 TRBV24-1 many TRBD1 CATSAATGSGSGANVLTF TGTGCCACCAGTGCCGCGACAGGGTCGGGCTCTGGGGCCAACGTCCTGACTTTC
TRBJ2-7 TRBV6-5 many . CASSSLTETYEQYF TGTGCCAGCAGTTCACTGACAGAGACCTACGAGCAGTACTTC
TRBJ2-7 TRBV27 many TRBD2 CASSTRLADVYEQYF TGTGCCAGCAGTACCCGTCTAGCGGATGTATACGAGCAGTACTTC
TRBJ2-5 TRBV20-1 few TRBD2 CSARVGGGQETQYF TGCAGTGCTAGAGTGGGGGGGGGCCAAGAGACCCAGTACTTC
TRBJ1-2 TRBV18 . TRBD1 CASSPPPGQGSGYTF TGTGCCAGCTCACCCCCGCCGGGACAGGGGAGCGGCTACACCTTC
TRBJ2-1 TRBV10-1 . TRBD2 CASSRGGVWEQFF TGCGCCAGCAGTCGCGGGGGGGTTTGGGAGCAGTTCTTC
TRBJ2-1 TRBV3-1 many TRBD2 CASSQLAGGPNEQFF TGTGCCAGCAGCCAACTAGCGGGAGGGCCAAATGAGCAGTTCTTC
TRBJ1-2 TRBV3-1 . . CASSFEDTLSLANYGYTF TGTGCCAGCAGCTTTGAAGACACCCTCTCCCTTGCTAACTATGGCTACACCTTC
TRBJ2-7 TRBV2 many TRBD1 CASSTGTGGSYEQYF TGTGCCAGCAGTACCGGGACAGGGGGCTCCTACGAGCAGTACTTC
TRBJ2-1 TRBV11-1 . TRBD2 CASSEQGLAGGNEQFF TGTGCCAGCAGCGAGCAGGGACTAGCGGGAGGTAATGAGCAGTTCTTC
TRBJ1-1 TRBV20-1 many . CSARDWGGRNTEAFF TGCAGTGCTAGAGATTGGGGGGGCCGGAACACTGAAGCTTTCTTT
TRBJ1-5 TRBV2 many . CASSSFLISWNQPQHF TGTGCCAGCAGTTCCTTCCTAATCTCCTGGAATCAGCCCCAGCATTTT
TRBJ2-1 TRBV15 few . CATSGRGLYNEQFF TGTGCCACCAGCGGCAGGGGCCTCTACAATGAGCAGTTCTTC
TRBJ2-7 TRBV5-1 many TRBD1 CASSLGGQGTEQYF TGCGCCAGCAGCTTGGGGGGACAGGGGACCGAGCAGTACTTC
TRBJ1-2 TRBV6-1 few . CASSWRPLNYGYTF TGTGCCAGCAGCTGGAGGCCCCTAAACTATGGCTACACCTTC
TRBJ2-1 TRBV5-4 . TRBD2 CASSDLAGVKDEQFF TGTGCCAGCAGCGATCTAGCGGGAGTAAAGGATGAGCAGTTCTTC
TRBJ2-2 TRBV2 many . CASRFYTGELFF TGTGCCAGCAGATTCTACACCGGGGAGCTGTTTTTT
TRBJ1-2 TRBV6-1 few . CASTYTAGVGYTF TGTGCCAGCACATACACAGCGGGTGTTGGCTACACCTTC
TRBJ1-1 TRBV7-9 many . CASSSEGMNTEAFF TGTGCCAGCAGCTCGGAGGGCATGAACACTGAAGCTTTCTTT
TRBJ1-3 TRBV6-2/TRBV6-3 many . CASSYVYTSSGNTIYF TGTGCCAGCAGTTACGTCTACACGAGCTCTGGAAACACCATATATTTT
TRBJ1-1 TRBV19 . TRBD1 CASSIGSPDRVGTEAFF TGTGCCAGTAGTATAGGTTCCCCGGACAGGGTTGGAACTGAAGCTTTCTTT
TRBJ2-6 TRBV5-1 few . CASSPRTDSGANVLTF TGCGCCAGCAGCCCCCGGACAGACTCTGGGGCCAACGTCCTGACTTTC
TRBJ1-1 TRBV4-1 few . CASSQVMDTEAFF TGCGCCAGCAGCCAAGTCATGGACACTGAAGCTTTCTTT
TRBJ2-7 TRBV4-2 . TRBD2 CASSQVGLAGGHTYEQYF TGTGCCAGCAGCCAGGTGGGACTAGCGGGGGGCCATACCTACGAGCAGTACTTC
TRBJ1-2 TRBV7-8 many . CASSLDVGEGYTF TGTGCCAGCAGCTTAGATGTAGGGGAGGGCTACACCTTC
TRBJ1-2 TRBV5-1 many . CASSLVVGHGYTF TGCGCCAGCAGCTTGGTCGTCGGTCATGGCTACACCTTC
TRBJ2-1 TRBV20-1 many . CSARVFRQNNEQFF TGCAGTGCTAGAGTCTTCCGACAGAACAATGAGCAGTTCTTC
TRBJ1-2 TRBV9 many . CASSDLIGQGQGGYTF TGTGCCAGCAGCGATTTAATCGGGCAGGGCCAGGGTGGCTACACCTTC
TRBJ2-5 TRBV7-2 few . CASSLDTRQETQYF TGTGCCAGCAGCCTGGACACCAGACAAGAGACCCAGTACTTC
TRBJ1-4 TRBV4-1 . . CASSRWANEKLFF TGCGCCAGCAGCCGGTGGGCTAATGAAAAACTGTTTTTT
TRBJ2-2 TRBV6-1 few TRBD1 CACYRGDTGELFF TGTGCCTGCTACAGGGGGGACACCGGGGAGCTGTTTTTT
TRBJ1-2 TRBV12-3/TRBV12-4 many TRBD1 CASSTGTGGSYGYTF TGTGCCAGCAGCACTGGGACAGGGGGGTCCTATGGCTACACCTTC
TRBJ1-5 TRBV5-5 many . CASSVTANSNQPQHF TGTGCCAGCAGCGTGACAGCTAATAGCAATCAGCCCCAGCATTTT
TRBJ1-5 TRBV12-5 many . CASGLTKQDSNQPQHF TGTGCTAGTGGTTTGACCAAACAGGATAGCAATCAGCCCCAGCATTTT
TRBJ2-7 TRBV20-1 many . CSAPPHPGYSSYEQYF TGCAGTGCCCCCCCACATCCCGGCTATAGCTCCTACGAGCAGTACTTC
TRBJ1-1 TRBV2 many . CASRVSREAFF TGTGCCAGCAGGGTTTCCCGTGAAGCTTTCTTT
TRBJ2-1 TRBV5-1 . . CASRKVLSSYNEQFF TGCGCCAGCAGAAAGGTACTGAGCTCCTACAATGAGCAGTTCTTC